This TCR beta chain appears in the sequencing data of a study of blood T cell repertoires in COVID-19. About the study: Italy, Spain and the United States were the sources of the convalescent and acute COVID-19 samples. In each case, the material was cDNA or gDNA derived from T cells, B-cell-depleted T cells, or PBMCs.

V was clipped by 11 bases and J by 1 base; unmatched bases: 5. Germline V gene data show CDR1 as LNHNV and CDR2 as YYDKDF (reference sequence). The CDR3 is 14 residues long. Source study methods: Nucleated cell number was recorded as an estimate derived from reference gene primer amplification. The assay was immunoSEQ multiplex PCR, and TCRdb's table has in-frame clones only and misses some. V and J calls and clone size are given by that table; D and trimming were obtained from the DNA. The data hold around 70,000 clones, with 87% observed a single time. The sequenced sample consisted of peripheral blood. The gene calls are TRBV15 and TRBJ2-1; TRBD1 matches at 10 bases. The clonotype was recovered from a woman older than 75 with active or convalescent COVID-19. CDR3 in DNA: TGTGCCTCAGGACAGGGGGTTTCCTACAATGAGCAGTTCTTC. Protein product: CASGQGVSYNEQFF.